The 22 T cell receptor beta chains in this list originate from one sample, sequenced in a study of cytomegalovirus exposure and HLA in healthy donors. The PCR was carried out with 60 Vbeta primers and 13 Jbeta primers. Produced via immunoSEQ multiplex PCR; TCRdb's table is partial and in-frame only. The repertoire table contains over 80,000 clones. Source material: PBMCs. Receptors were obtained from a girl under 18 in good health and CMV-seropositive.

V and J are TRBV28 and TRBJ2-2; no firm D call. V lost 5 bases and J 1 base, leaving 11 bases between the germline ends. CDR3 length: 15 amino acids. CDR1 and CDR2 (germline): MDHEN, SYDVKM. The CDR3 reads CASSPLLENTGELFF. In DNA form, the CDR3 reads TGTGCCAGCAGTCCCCTGCTAGAGAACACCGGGGAGCTGTTTTTT.

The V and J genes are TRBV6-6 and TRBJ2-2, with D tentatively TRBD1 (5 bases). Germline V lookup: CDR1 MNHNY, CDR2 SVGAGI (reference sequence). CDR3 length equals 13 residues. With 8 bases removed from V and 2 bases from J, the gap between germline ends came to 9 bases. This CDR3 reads CASGQLNTGELFF. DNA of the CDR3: TGTGCCAGCGGACAACTTAACACCGGGGAGCTGTTTTTT.

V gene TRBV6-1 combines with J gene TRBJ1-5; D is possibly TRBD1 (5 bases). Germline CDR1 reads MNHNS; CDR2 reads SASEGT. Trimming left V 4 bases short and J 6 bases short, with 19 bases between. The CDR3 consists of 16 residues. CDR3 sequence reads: CASSVLGDYRGQPQHF. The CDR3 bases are TGTGCCAGCAGTGTGTTAGGGGACTACCGAGGTCAGCCCCAGCATTTT.

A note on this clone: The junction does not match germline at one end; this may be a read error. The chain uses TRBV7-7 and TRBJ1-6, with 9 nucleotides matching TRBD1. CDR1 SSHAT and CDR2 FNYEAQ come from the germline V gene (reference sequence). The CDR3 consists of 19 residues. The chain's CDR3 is CASSSGTGRPSSYNSPLHF. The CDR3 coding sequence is TGTGCTAGCAGTTCCGGGACAGGGAGACCTAGCTCCTATAATTCACCCCTCCACTTT.

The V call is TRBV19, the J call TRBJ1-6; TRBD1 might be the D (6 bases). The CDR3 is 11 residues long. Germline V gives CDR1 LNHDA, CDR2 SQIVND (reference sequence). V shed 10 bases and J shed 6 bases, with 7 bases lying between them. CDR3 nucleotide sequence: TGTGCCACCAGGGGTAATTCACCCCTCCACTTT. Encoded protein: CATRGNSPLHF.

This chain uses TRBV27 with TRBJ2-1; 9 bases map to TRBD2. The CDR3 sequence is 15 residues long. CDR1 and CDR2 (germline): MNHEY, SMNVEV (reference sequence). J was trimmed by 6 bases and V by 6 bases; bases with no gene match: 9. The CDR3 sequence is CASRLVAGVFNEQFF. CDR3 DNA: TGTGCCAGCAGGTTGGTAGCGGGAGTATTCAATGAGCAGTTCTTC.

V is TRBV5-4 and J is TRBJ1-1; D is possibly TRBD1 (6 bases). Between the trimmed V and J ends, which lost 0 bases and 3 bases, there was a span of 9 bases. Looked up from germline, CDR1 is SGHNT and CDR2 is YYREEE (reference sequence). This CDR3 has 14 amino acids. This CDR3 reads CASSLDREDTEAFF. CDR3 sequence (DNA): TGTGCCAGCAGCTTGGACAGGGAAGACACTGAAGCTTTCTTT.

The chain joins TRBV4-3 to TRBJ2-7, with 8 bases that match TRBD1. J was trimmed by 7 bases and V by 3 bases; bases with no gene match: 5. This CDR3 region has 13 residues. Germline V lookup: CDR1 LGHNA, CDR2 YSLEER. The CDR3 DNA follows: TGCGCCAGCAGCCAGACTCAGGGGGCAGAGCAGTACGTC. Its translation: CASSQTQGAEQYV.

The CDR3 DNA is TGTGCCAGCAGTTTAGCAGATCAGCCCCAGCATTTT. Amino acids: CASSLADQPQHF. The chain links TRBV28 to TRBJ1-5; D gene unclear. In germline, CDR1 is MDHEN, CDR2 SYDVKM. V was trimmed by 2 bases and J by 5 bases, leaving 4 bases between them. The CDR3 consists of 12 residues.

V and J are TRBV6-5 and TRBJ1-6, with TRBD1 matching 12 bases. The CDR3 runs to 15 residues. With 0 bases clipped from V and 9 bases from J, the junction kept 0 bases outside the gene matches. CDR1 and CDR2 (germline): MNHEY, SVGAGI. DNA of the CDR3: TGTGCCAGCAGTTACTCGGGACAGGGGGCTTCACCCCTCCACTTT. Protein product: CASSYSGQGASPLHF.

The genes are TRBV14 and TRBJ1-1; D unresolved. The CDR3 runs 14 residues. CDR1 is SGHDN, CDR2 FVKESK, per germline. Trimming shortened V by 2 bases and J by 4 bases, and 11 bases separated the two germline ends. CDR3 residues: CASSQSRGATEAFF. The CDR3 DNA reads TGTGCCAGCAGCCAATCTCGGGGTGCCACTGAAGCTTTCTTT.

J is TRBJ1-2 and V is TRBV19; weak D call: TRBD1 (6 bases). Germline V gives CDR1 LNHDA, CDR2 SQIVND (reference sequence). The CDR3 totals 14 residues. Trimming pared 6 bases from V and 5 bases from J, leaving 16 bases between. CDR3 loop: CASSWDNGDYGYTF. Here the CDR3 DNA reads TGTGCCAGTAGCTGGGACAATGGGGATTATGGCTACACCTTC.

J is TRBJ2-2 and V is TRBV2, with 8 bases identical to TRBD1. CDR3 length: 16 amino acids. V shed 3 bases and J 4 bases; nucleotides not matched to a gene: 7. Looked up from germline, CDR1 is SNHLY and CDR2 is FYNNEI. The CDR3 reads CASSDGTGRLTGELFF. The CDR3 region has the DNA TGTGCCAGCAGTGATGGGACAGGCCGCCTCACCGGGGAGCTGTTTTTT.

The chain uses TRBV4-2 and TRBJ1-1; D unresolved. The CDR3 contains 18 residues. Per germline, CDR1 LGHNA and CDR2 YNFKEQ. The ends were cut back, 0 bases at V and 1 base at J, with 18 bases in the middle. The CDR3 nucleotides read TGTGCCAGCAGCCAAGATATAACAACCACCCTAGGGAACACTGAAGCTTTCTTT. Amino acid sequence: CASSQDITTTLGNTEAFF.

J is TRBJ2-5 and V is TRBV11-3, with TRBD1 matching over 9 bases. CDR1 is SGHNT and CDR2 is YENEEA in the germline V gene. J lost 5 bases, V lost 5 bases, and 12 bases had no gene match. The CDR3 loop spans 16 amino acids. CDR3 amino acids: CASSLTLQGAGETQYF. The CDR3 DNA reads TGTGCCAGCAGCCTAACCCTACAGGGGGCGGGGGAGACCCAGTACTTC.

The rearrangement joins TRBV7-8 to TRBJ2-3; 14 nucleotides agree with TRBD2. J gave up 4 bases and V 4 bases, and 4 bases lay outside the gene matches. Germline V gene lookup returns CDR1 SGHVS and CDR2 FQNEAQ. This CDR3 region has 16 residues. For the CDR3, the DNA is TGTGCCAGCAGCTCTCGGACTAGCGGGGGGCCAGATACGCAGTATTTT. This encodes CASSSRTSGGPDTQYF.

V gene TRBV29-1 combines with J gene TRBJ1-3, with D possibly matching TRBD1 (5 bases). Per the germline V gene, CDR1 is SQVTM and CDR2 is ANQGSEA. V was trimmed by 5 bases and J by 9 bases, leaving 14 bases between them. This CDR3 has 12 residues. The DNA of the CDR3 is TGCAGCGTTTCCAGGGCGGAGGGCACCATATATTTT. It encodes CSVSRAEGTIYF.

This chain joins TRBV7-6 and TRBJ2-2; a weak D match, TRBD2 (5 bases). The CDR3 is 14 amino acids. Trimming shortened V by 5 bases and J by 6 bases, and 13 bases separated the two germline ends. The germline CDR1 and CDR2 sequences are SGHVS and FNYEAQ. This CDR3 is CASSPLLAAGELFF. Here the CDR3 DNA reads TGTGCCAGCAGCCCACTGCTAGCAGCCGGGGAGCTGTTTTTT.

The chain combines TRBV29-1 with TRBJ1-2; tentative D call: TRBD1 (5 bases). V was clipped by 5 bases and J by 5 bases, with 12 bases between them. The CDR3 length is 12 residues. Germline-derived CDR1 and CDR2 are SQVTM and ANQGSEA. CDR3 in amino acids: CSVPTGMYGYTF. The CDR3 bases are TGCAGCGTTCCCACAGGAATGTATGGCTACACCTTC.

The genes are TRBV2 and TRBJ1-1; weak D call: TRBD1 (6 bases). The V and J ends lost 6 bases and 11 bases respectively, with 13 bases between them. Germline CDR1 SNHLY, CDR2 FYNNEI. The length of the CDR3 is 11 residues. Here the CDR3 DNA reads TGTGCCAGCAGGAGAGGGGGGGATGCTTTCTTT. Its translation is CASRRGGDAFF.

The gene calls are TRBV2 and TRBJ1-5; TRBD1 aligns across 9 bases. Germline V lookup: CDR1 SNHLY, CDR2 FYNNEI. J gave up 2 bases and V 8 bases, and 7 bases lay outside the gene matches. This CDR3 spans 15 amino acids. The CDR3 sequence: CASVDRGGGNQPQHF. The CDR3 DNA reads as TGTGCCAGCGTGGACAGGGGAGGGGGCAATCAGCCCCAGCATTTT.

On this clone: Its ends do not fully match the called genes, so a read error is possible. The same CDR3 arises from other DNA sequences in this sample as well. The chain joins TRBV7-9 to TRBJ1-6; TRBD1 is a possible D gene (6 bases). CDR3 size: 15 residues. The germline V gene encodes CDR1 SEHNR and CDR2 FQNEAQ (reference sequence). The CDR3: CASSLADSPNSPLHF. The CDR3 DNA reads TGTGCCAGCAGCTTAGCGGACAGCCCAAATTCACCCCTACACTTT.